This TCR beta chain was sequenced in a study of T cell responses to AZD1222 COVID-19 vaccine. Points on this clone: Antigen specificity is unknown.

CDR3 length equals 15 residues. Germline V CDR1 and CDR2: SEHNR, FQNEAQ (reference sequence). V shed 3 bases and J shed 1 base, with 9 bases lying between them. Sequenced by immunoSEQ multiplex PCR; TCRdb stores in-frame clones only, minus some. The data hold 150,000 or so clones, with more than 80% observed a single time. Study-wide points: Unmutated regions of variants are reportedly targeted by nearly half of spike-specific TCRs.

This rearrangement joins TRBV7-9 to TRBJ1-4; the D gene is possibly TRBD1 (5 bases). Specimen: peripheral blood, collected 28 days after the second dose of the MenACWY control vaccine. The receptor comes from an adult who received the MenACWY meningococcal vaccine as a control. CDR3 nucleotide sequence: TGTGCCAGCAGCTTCCCCAGGGAAACTAATGAAAAACTGTTTTTT. Residues: CASSFPRETNEKLFF.